This record looks at one TCR beta chain sequence and its context. Its binding antigen is unknown. Base qualities are not provided; no much larger clone lies one nucleotide away. These data originate in a study of CD8 T cells in ankylosing spondylitis (dated by TCRdb to about 2017). With respect to the entire study: The study profiled T cell receptor beta repertoires in healthy donors and ankylosing spondylitis patients to find disease-linked TCR variants. In total, the full study cohort was made up of over a hundred healthy donors and 25 to 30 ankylosing spondylitis patients. Peripheral blood samples were taken, and synovial fluid was additionally collected from ankylosing spondylitis patients. Overall study results and their limits: According to the report, matched synovial fluid samples from ankylosing spondylitis patients were significantly enriched for the disease-linked clones. Some motif variants were previously reported in synovial fluid and blood of reactive arthritis patients, suggesting common disease-initiation mechanisms. A TCR beta motif of 7 or 8 highly homologous amino acid variants appeared characteristic of blood from ankylosing spondylitis patients. The disease-linked clones showed a CD8+ phenotype and occurred at relatively low frequencies in peripheral blood.

The CDR3 spans 13 residues, from the cysteine through the phenylalanine. Here the CDR3 DNA is all that survives: 39 bases in frame from base 1. The germline ends are 10 bases apart after V is trimmed by 0 bases and J by 7 bases. The germline V gene supplies CDR1 MGHRA and CDR2 YSYEKL. The instrument was an Illumina HiSeq 2500. Quantitative 5'-RACE with molecular barcodes was used to prepare TCR beta libraries. In the paper's pipeline: To identify disease-linked TCR variants, a new computational method was used, one built on a probabilistic model of VDJ rearrangement. The raw public reads went through TCRdb reprocessing: fastp at Q25, MiXCR clone calling, in-frame beta chains kept. For every CDR3 protein sequence, its rows merge into one entry that carries the most common genes and DNA. None of the V and J calls come from the authors' own analysis; TCRdb made them. This sample gives roughly 250,000 distinct CDR3 sequences in total; 10% to 13% of them show up just once. The ten top clones hold less than 3% of the sample.

The TCR comes from a male donor with ankylosing spondylitis or in good health (not recorded which). Sequencing used blood, either unsorted or a sorted T cell fraction (not recorded which). The sequence joins TRBV4-1 to TRBJ2-7; the D gene assignment is ambiguous. The CDR3 region has the sequence CASSQDVTGEQYF. The nucleotide sequence is TGCGCCAGCAGCCAAGATGTAACTGGGGAGCAGTACTTC.